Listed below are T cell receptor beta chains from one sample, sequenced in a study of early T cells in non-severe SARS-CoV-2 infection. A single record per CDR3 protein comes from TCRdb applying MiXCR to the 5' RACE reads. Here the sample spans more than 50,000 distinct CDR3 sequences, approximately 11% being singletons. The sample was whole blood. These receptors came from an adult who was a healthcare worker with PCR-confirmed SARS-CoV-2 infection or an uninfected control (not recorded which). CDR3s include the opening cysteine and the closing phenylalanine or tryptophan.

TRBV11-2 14 CASIDGLPTGELFF
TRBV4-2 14 CASSARLAGDEQYF
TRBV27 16 CASTRGGGGSTDTQYF
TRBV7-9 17 CASSGGVTSGSLGELFF
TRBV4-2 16 CASSQVYRGATDTQYF
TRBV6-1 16 CASQKVGGRSTDTQYF
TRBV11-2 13 CASSLTPNQPQHF
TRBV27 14 CASRAGQVTGEQYF
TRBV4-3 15 CASSQDLRGRYGYTF
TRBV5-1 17 CASSLGLAGGPQNIQYF
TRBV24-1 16 CATSDPDPARTDTQYF
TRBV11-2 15 CASSWDGSMNTEAFF
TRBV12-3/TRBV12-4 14 CASSRTGGTGELFF
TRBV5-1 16 CASSIPTVNYGNEQFF
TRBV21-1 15 CASSKKQGENSPLHF
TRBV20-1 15 CSARLPGQPNEKLFF
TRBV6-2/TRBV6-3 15 CASSPWRVSYNEQFF
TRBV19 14 CASLGSPLYNEQFF
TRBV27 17 CASSSHILRGAFNEQFF
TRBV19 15 CASSVDRALNYGYTF
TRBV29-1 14 CSVTGTSGYNEQFF
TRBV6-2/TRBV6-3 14 CASTTGSYNSPLHF
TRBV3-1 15 CASSQSGAGGGGYTF
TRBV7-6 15 CASSLGLAGSEEQFF
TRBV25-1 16 CASSEWGGIAKNIQYF
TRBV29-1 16 CSVEDERQGVYEKLFF
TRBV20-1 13 CSARWTSSDEQFF
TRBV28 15 CASSFRARRGYGYTF
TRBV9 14 CASSPVLSSYEQYF
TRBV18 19 CASSPVGDTPSFGDYGYTF
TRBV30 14 CAWRGPSGANVLTF
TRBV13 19 CASSGDVAGAHSGANVLTF
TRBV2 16 CASVGQATGSRETQYF
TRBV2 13 CASSDWDEETQYF
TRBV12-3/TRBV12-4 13 CASRTSSTDTQYF
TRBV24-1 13 CATSVGGQDTQYF
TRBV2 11 CATGTSQDEYF